This T cell receptor beta chain is drawn from a study of TIL therapy for anti-PD-1-resistant metastatic lung cancer. This was the immunoSEQ v3 assay. Using immunoSEQ multiplex PCR, the repertoire was profiled, and TCRdb retains in-frame clones only, with some absent. The sample consists of roughly 6,800 clones, under 75% of them appearing once. Sample time point: pre-treatment sample, taken before nivolumab and TIL therapy. Most excised metastases sampled were pleural nodules or supraclavicular lymph nodes. CDR1 and CDR2 from the germline V gene are MNHNS and SASEGT. The CDR3 covers 15 residues. V was pared by 2 bases and J by 4 bases, with 11 bases between.

The V gene is TRBV6-1, the J gene TRBJ1-4; D might be TRBD1 (5 bases). The sample consisted of tumor tissue, taken at baseline. The receptor was derived from a person between 30 and 79 years old with non-small cell lung cancer. CDR3 region: CASSEISGYNEKLFF. As DNA, the CDR3 is TGTGCCAGCAGTGAAATATCAGGGTATAATGAAAAACTGTTTTTT.